These T cell receptor beta chains were read from a single sample in a study of OX40 agonist ivuxolimab in advanced cancers. Assay used: immunoSEQ multiplex PCR; TCRdb lists only in-frame clones, some missing. The sample holds some 46,000 clones, around 90% seen once. The sequencing used CD4+ or CD8+ T cells sorted from blood, collected in a trial of the OX40 agonist ivuxolimab. Every receptor here comes from an adult with an advanced solid tumor such as melanoma, head and neck, liver or kidney cancer. Each CDR3 is given with its conserved first and last residue. The D gene is left open where the match is weak. Size is omitted from some rows. Given values are once, few, many or a class for expanded clones.

j_gene	v_gene	abundance	d_gene	CDR3nt	CDR3aa
TRBJ2-7	TRBV4-3	.	TRBD1	TGCGCCAGCAGCCCCGGGACAGGGTTCTACGAGCAGTACTTC	CASSPGTGFYEQYF
TRBJ2-1	TRBV11-3	once	.	TGTGCCAGCAGCTCCCGACAGGAGGGCCTCGATGAGCAGTTCTTC	CASSSRQEGLDEQFF
TRBJ1-6	TRBV6-1	.	.	TGTGCCAGCAGTGAAGGAGAAACTAATTCACCCCTCCACTTT	CASSEGETNSPLHF
TRBJ2-7	TRBV7-2	.	.	TGTGCCAGCAGCTTATCAGGCAGCTACGAGCAGTACTTC	CASSLSGSYEQYF
TRBJ1-5	TRBV5-6	.	.	TGTGCCAGCAGCTTGGCGCGCTCTATGCGTCAGCCCCAGCATTTT	CASSLARSMRQPQHF
TRBJ1-4	TRBV5-8	.	.	TGTGCCAGCAGCTTGGAAGGTTTTGATGAAAAACTGTTTTTT	CASSLEGFDEKLFF
TRBJ1-5	TRBV28	few	TRBD1	TGTGCCAGCAGTATCACAGGGGGCATCTCCTTTGAACTTATCATGACCCAGCATTTT	CASSITGGISFELIMTQHF
TRBJ2-1	TRBV27	.	TRBD2	TGTGCCAGCGGGAGCGGGGGCTACAATGAGCAGTTCTTC	CASGSGGYNEQFF
TRBJ2-3	TRBV19	medium-sized	.	TGTGCCAGTAGTATAGGCGTCCCTGACACAGATACGCAGTATTTT	CASSIGVPDTDTQYF
TRBJ2-2	TRBV7-8	few	TRBD2	TGTGCCAGCAGCCTACGCTTATTATATAGCGGGAGGTTAGCCGGGGAGCTGTTTTTT	CASSLRLLYSGRLAGELFF
TRBJ2-4	TRBV6-5	once	.	TGTGCCAGCAGTTCCCTGGGCCCGGCGGCCAAAAACATTCAGTACTTC	CASSSLGPAAKNIQYF
TRBJ1-2	TRBV6-6	.	.	TGTGCCAGCAGTTACTCGATAGGGGCCGGGGATGGCTACACCTTC	CASSYSIGAGDGYTF
TRBJ2-1	TRBV15	.	.	TGTGCCACCAGCAGAGTCCCGGAAAATGAGCAGTTCTTC	CATSRVPENEQFF
TRBJ2-3	TRBV5-6	.	.	TGTGCCAGCAGCCTGGGGACTCTAAGTGGTACAATAGATACGCAGTATTTT	CASSLGTLSGTIDTQYF
TRBJ2-6	TRBV5-4	.	TRBD2	TGTGCCAGCAGCTTGAAGGTGAGGGGAGGGGTAGATGGGGCCAACGTCCTGACTTTC	CASSLKVRGGVDGANVLTF
TRBJ1-1	TRBV4-3	.	.	TGCGCCAGCAGCCAAATTAGGCGAGGTACTGAAGCTTTCTTT	CASSQIRRGTEAFF
TRBJ2-5	TRBV5-3	.	TRBD2	TGTGCCAGAAGCAACCCTCCGGGACTAGCGGCAACTTTCCAAGAGACCCAGTACTTC	CARSNPPGLAATFQETQYF
TRBJ2-4	TRBV4-2	.	TRBD1	TGTGCCAGCAGCCCAAAGGACAGGGAGTCAAACATTCAGTACTTC	CASSPKDRESNIQYF
TRBJ1-6	TRBV29-1	.	.	TGCAGCGTTGAGTTTGGGGTAGGGTCACCCCTCCACTTT	CSVEFGVGSPLHF
TRBJ2-7	TRBV5-1	.	.	TGCGCCAGCAGCTGGAGCGGTCCCTACGAGCAGTACTTC	CASSWSGPYEQYF
TRBJ2-5	TRBV4-1	.	TRBD2	TGCGCCAGCAGCGCTACTAGCGGGAGCGGGCAAGAGACCCAGTACTTC	CASSATSGSGQETQYF
TRBJ2-7	TRBV4-3	once	.	TGCGCCAGCAGCCAAGAAGGCGGGTCGGGGGAGCAGTACTTC	CASSQEGGSGEQYF
TRBJ2-3	TRBV5-4	.	.	TGTGCCAGCAGCCGCATAGGACAGTGGAACCCCCATACGCAGTATTTT	CASSRIGQWNPHTQYF
TRBJ2-1	TRBV6-4	once	.	TGTGCCAGCAGTGAGTTAGCGGCCCATGAGCAGTTCTTC	CASSELAAHEQFF
TRBJ1-1	TRBV10-3	.	.	TGTGCCATCAGTGAGTCGCCTCCGAACACTGAAGCTTTCTTT	CAISESPPNTEAFF
TRBJ2-1	TRBV5-1	.	.	TGCGCCAGCAGCTTGATAGACAATGAGCAGTTCTTC	CASSLIDNEQFF
TRBJ2-1	TRBV23-1	.	TRBD2	TGCGCCAGCAGTCAATCCCCGGGACTAGCGGGAGGGCCTTCGTTCTACAATGAGCAGTTCTTC	CASSQSPGLAGGPSFYNEQFF
TRBJ1-3	TRBV2	.	.	TGTGCCAGCAGAATACTCTACCTGGGGGGAAACACCATATATTTT	CASRILYLGGNTIYF
TRBJ2-5	TRBV4-1	.	TRBD1	TGCGCCAGCAGCCACAAACCGGGACAGGGGTTCGGGGAGACCCAGTACTTC	CASSHKPGQGFGETQYF
TRBJ2-6	TRBV12-5	.	.	TGTGCTAGTGGTGGTTTGCCTGCAGGACAAAGTCGGGCCAACGTCCTGACTTTC	CASGGLPAGQSRANVLTF
TRBJ1-3	TRBV15	.	.	TGTGCCACCAGCAGAGAGGGAAACACCATATATTTT	CATSREGNTIYF
TRBJ1-1	TRBV9	once	.	TGTGCCAGCAGCGTAAAAGGGCGCGTTGGGGAAGTTAACACTGAAGCTTTCTTT	CASSVKGRVGEVNTEAFF
TRBJ1-2	TRBV29-1	.	TRBD1	TGCAGCGTTGCCAAGGACAGGGGGCTTCAGAACTATGGCTACACCTTC	CSVAKDRGLQNYGYTF
TRBJ2-5	TRBV28	once	.	TGTGCCAGCAGTTTAGGGGTCGGGGAGCAGTACTTC	CASSLGVGEQYF
TRBJ1-4	TRBV4-1	.	.	TGCGCCAGCAGCCAGGGGTGGGGAAGTAATGAAAAACTGTTTTTT	CASSQGWGSNEKLFF
TRBJ2-7	TRBV19	.	.	TGTGCCAGTAGTCCCCCAGGGACCTACGAGCAGTACTTC	CASSPPGTYEQYF